This is a list of T cell receptor beta chains from one sample in a study of control samples from healthy donors and cancer patients. Sequenced by immunoSEQ multiplex PCR; TCRdb stores in-frame clones only, minus some. Found here are about 75,000 clones, less than 95% of them singletons; the top ten hold roughly 6.2%. The source material was blood. These receptors were collected from a woman between 35 and 50 years old in good health. Both conserved end residues are part of each CDR3. Fields, in order: V gene, D gene, J gene, clone size, CDR3 DNA, CDR3 protein. A D gene is named only where the DNA matches it firmly. Only some rows state a clone size, as once, few, many or a class for expanded clones.

V gene: TRBV20-1; D gene: -; J gene: TRBJ1-1; clone size: -; CDR3 DNA: TGCAGTGCTAGAGACGTTACTGAAGCTTTCTTT; CDR3 protein: CSARDVTEAFF
V gene: TRBV12-3/TRBV12-4; D gene: -; J gene: TRBJ1-1; clone size: -; CDR3 DNA: TGTGCCAGCAGTTTAAGGCCAACTGAGTCTTTCTTT; CDR3 protein: CASSLRPTESFF
V gene: TRBV7-4; D gene: -; J gene: TRBJ2-3; clone size: -; CDR3 DNA: TGTGCCAGCAGCCCCCTCTCGTTCCTCACAGATACGCAGTATTTT; CDR3 protein: CASSPLSFLTDTQYF
V gene: TRBV7-6; D gene: -; J gene: TRBJ1-5; clone size: -; CDR3 DNA: TGTGCCAGCAGCTTAGATAGCGGACGTTTTAGCAATCAGCCCCAGCATTTT; CDR3 protein: CASSLDSGRFSNQPQHF
V gene: TRBV7-6; D gene: TRBD1; J gene: TRBJ1-5; clone size: few; CDR3 DNA: TGTGCCAGCAGCTTCCAGACAGGGGGTAATCAGCCCCAGCATTTT; CDR3 protein: CASSFQTGGNQPQHF
V gene: TRBV18; D gene: -; J gene: TRBJ2-2; clone size: -; CDR3 DNA: TGTGCCAGCTCTCTCGGAGGTAGCGGAAACACCGGGGAGCTGTTTTTT; CDR3 protein: CASSLGGSGNTGELFF
V gene: TRBV9; D gene: TRBD1; J gene: TRBJ2-1; clone size: once; CDR3 DNA: TGTGCCAGCAGCGGAGGGACAGGCCCCTACAATGAGCAGTTCTTC; CDR3 protein: CASSGGTGPYNEQFF
V gene: TRBV27; D gene: -; J gene: TRBJ2-5; clone size: -; CDR3 DNA: TGTGCCAGCAGTAGGGCCTTAGGGGTCCAAGAGACCCAGTACTTC; CDR3 protein: CASSRALGVQETQYF
V gene: TRBV7-6; D gene: -; J gene: TRBJ1-1; clone size: -; CDR3 DNA: TGTGCCAGCAGCTTGGGAGGATTGAACACTGAAGCTTTCTTT; CDR3 protein: CASSLGGLNTEAFF
V gene: TRBV19; D gene: -; J gene: TRBJ1-5; clone size: -; CDR3 DNA: TGTGCCAGTACTCCTACAGGATATAGCAATCAGCCCCAGCATTTT; CDR3 protein: CASTPTGYSNQPQHF
V gene: TRBV18; D gene: TRBD1; J gene: TRBJ2-2; clone size: -; CDR3 DNA: TGTGCCAGCTCACCACCGACAGGGGGCAACACCGGGGAGCTGTTTTTT; CDR3 protein: CASSPPTGGNTGELFF
V gene: TRBV2; D gene: -; J gene: TRBJ1-1; clone size: few; CDR3 DNA: TGTGCCAGCACCCCTCGCGCGGAGGGAACTGAAGCTTTCTTT; CDR3 protein: CASTPRAEGTEAFF
V gene: TRBV30; D gene: -; J gene: TRBJ1-3; clone size: -; CDR3 DNA: TGTGCCTGGAGGACCCAAGGGGGGGTAGGTGGAAACACCATATATTTT; CDR3 protein: CAWRTQGGVGGNTIYF
V gene: TRBV10-3; D gene: -; J gene: TRBJ1-6; clone size: -; CDR3 DNA: TGTGCCATCAGTGGGGCCAATTCACCCCTCCACTTT; CDR3 protein: CAISGANSPLHF
V gene: TRBV2; D gene: -; J gene: TRBJ1-1; clone size: -; CDR3 DNA: TGTGCCAGCAGGCCGGACCTTACCCCTGAAGCTTTCTTT; CDR3 protein: CASRPDLTPEAFF
V gene: TRBV29-1; D gene: -; J gene: TRBJ1-1; clone size: -; CDR3 DNA: TGCAGCGTTGAAGGACGGGGGTGGGGGGGCACTGAAGCTTTCTTT; CDR3 protein: CSVEGRGWGGTEAFF
V gene: TRBV6-5; D gene: -; J gene: TRBJ1-2; clone size: -; CDR3 DNA: TGTGCCAGCAGTTACTCGACGGCCGGTTCTAACTATGGCTACACCTTC; CDR3 protein: CASSYSTAGSNYGYTF
V gene: TRBV5-4; D gene: -; J gene: TRBJ2-7; clone size: -; CDR3 DNA: TGTGCCAGCAGCTTGGGGGCAGGGAATTACGAGCAGTACTTC; CDR3 protein: CASSLGAGNYEQYF
V gene: TRBV10-2; D gene: TRBD2; J gene: TRBJ2-3; clone size: -; CDR3 DNA: TGCGCCAGCAGTGAGTGGAGCGGGACCACAGATACGCAGTATTTT; CDR3 protein: CASSEWSGTTDTQYF
V gene: TRBV5-1; D gene: -; J gene: TRBJ1-4; clone size: -; CDR3 DNA: TGCGCCAGCGAACTTGACCGGGGCTCGGGACTGTTTTTT; CDR3 protein: CASELDRGSGLFF
V gene: TRBV3-1/TRBV3-2; D gene: -; J gene: TRBJ1-2; clone size: -; CDR3 DNA: TGTGCCAGCAGCCTCGAAGGAGGGTCCCATGGCTACACCTTC; CDR3 protein: CASSLEGGSHGYTF
V gene: TRBV5-1; D gene: TRBD2; J gene: TRBJ2-5; clone size: -; CDR3 DNA: TGCGCCAGCAGCTTGTCTAGCGGGAGAGGGGTAGAGACCCAGTACTTC; CDR3 protein: CASSLSSGRGVETQYF
V gene: TRBV15; D gene: -; J gene: TRBJ1-1; clone size: -; CDR3 DNA: TGTGCCACCAGCAGAGTAATGGAGGGCACTGAAGCTTTCTTT; CDR3 protein: CATSRVMEGTEAFF
V gene: TRBV6-5; D gene: -; J gene: TRBJ1-1; clone size: -; CDR3 DNA: TGTGCCAGCAGTTACTCGCGGGGGACTGAAGCTTTCTTT; CDR3 protein: CASSYSRGTEAFF
V gene: TRBV30; D gene: -; J gene: TRBJ1-6; clone size: -; CDR3 DNA: TGTGCCTGGAGTCTACGGGTAAATTCACCCCTCCACTTT; CDR3 protein: CAWSLRVNSPLHF
V gene: TRBV4-2; D gene: TRBD1; J gene: TRBJ2-7; clone size: few; CDR3 DNA: TGTGCCAGCAGCCCAAGAGGCCCCGGGACAGGGGCCCACGAGCAGTACTTC; CDR3 protein: CASSPRGPGTGAHEQYF
V gene: TRBV19; D gene: -; J gene: TRBJ2-5; clone size: -; CDR3 DNA: TGTGCCAGTAGTATTAATGGCGGCGACCAAGAGACCCAGTACTTC; CDR3 protein: CASSINGGDQETQYF
V gene: TRBV7-9; D gene: TRBD1; J gene: TRBJ2-7; clone size: -; CDR3 DNA: TGTGCCAGCGGCCGACAGGGCCGAGCGAACTACGAGCAGTACTTC; CDR3 protein: CASGRQGRANYEQYF
V gene: TRBV24-1; D gene: TRBD2; J gene: TRBJ2-3; clone size: -; CDR3 DNA: TGTGCCACCAGTGATCTAGCGGGGGACACAGATACGCAGTATTTT; CDR3 protein: CATSDLAGDTDTQYF
V gene: TRBV7-2; D gene: -; J gene: TRBJ2-3; clone size: -; CDR3 DNA: TGTGCCAGCAGCTCTCTTAGGATAGATACGCAGTATTTT; CDR3 protein: CASSSLRIDTQYF
V gene: TRBV6-4; D gene: -; J gene: TRBJ1-2; clone size: -; CDR3 DNA: TGTGCCAGCAGTACCCCAGGGGTTGGCTACACCTTC; CDR3 protein: CASSTPGVGYTF
V gene: TRBV5-4; D gene: TRBD2; J gene: TRBJ2-1; clone size: -; CDR3 DNA: TGTGCCAGCAGCTCGACTAGCGGGATATCCAATGAGCAGTTCTTC; CDR3 protein: CASSSTSGISNEQFF
V gene: TRBV13; D gene: -; J gene: TRBJ2-1; clone size: -; CDR3 DNA: TGTGCCAGCAGCTTAAGGGAGGGGGCGAGAAGGTATGAGCAGTTCTTC; CDR3 protein: CASSLREGARRYEQFF
V gene: TRBV7-9; D gene: -; J gene: TRBJ1-1; clone size: once; CDR3 DNA: TGTGCCAGCAGCCCAGGGCACACTGAAGCTTTCTTT; CDR3 protein: CASSPGHTEAFF
V gene: TRBV6-5; D gene: -; J gene: TRBJ1-2; clone size: once; CDR3 DNA: TGTGCCAGCAAAAAGGAGCCATATGGCTACACCTTC; CDR3 protein: CASKKEPYGYTF
V gene: TRBV9; D gene: TRBD2; J gene: TRBJ2-3; clone size: once; CDR3 DNA: TGTGCCAGCAGCGCCCACCGTAGCGGGGGGGCGGCAGATACGCAGTATTTT; CDR3 protein: CASSAHRSGGAADTQYF
V gene: TRBV19; D gene: -; J gene: TRBJ1-6; clone size: -; CDR3 DNA: TGTGCCAGTAGTTTCCAAGAGTCACCCCTCCACTTT; CDR3 protein: CASSFQESPLHF
V gene: TRBV27; D gene: -; J gene: TRBJ2-1; clone size: -; CDR3 DNA: TGTGCCAGCAGTTTGTTCTGGCACAATGAGCAGTTCTTC; CDR3 protein: CASSLFWHNEQFF
V gene: TRBV6-2/TRBV6-3; D gene: TRBD1; J gene: TRBJ2-7; clone size: -; CDR3 DNA: TGTGCCAGCAGTGAGGGACAGGCCCCCTACGAGCAGTACTTC; CDR3 protein: CASSEGQAPYEQYF
V gene: TRBV19; D gene: -; J gene: TRBJ1-1; clone size: -; CDR3 DNA: TGTGCCAGTAGTATCCCTTTCGACAGCCGGAACACTGAAGCTTTCTTT; CDR3 protein: CASSIPFDSRNTEAFF